This record covers a single T cell receptor beta chain. The entry originates in a study of blood T cell repertoires in COVID-19. Whole-study context: The United States, Italy and Spain supplied acute and convalescent COVID-19 samples. PBMCs, B-cell-depleted T cells, or T cells were the source of the cDNA or gDNA that made up the material.

Followed over time, Seattle patients had been enrolled while infection was active. Under the authors' procedure: Amplification from reference gene primers served as the basis for estimated nucleated cell counts. TCRdb keeps only in-frame clones here, not all; method: immunoSEQ multiplex PCR. Clone size and the V and J calls come from that table; the DNA yielded D and trimming. This table holds about 480,000 clones, about 91% found once. The sequenced sample consisted of peripheral blood. The sequence was collected from a woman between 45 and 65 years old with COVID-19, enrolled during active disease.

The CDR3, as DNA: TGTGCCAGTAGACAACCTACCGGGACTAACTATGGCTACACCTTC. As protein: CASRQPTGTNYGYTF. This sequence joins TRBV19 and TRBJ1-2; D is uncertain. There are 15 residues in the CDR3. Trimming shortened V by 6 bases and J by 0 bases, and 14 bases separated the two germline ends. Looked up from germline, CDR1 is LNHDA and CDR2 is SQIVND (reference sequence).